Sequencing of this TCR beta chain was carried out in a study of T cell repertoires in cytomegalovirus infection. Study in general: Evidence of both CMV infection and a matching HLA type came from public TCR beta signatures.

TCRdb re-analysed the reads in MiXCR, keeping a single row per CDR3 protein. Here the sample spans 150,000 to 200,000 distinct CDR3 sequences, under 25% being singletons. Study-wide points: Clonotype analysis showed dominance of the ex vivo response by HLA-C-restricted CMV-specific TCR beta clonotypes. The cumulative frequency of public TCR beta families distinguished individuals who carried CMV together with the relevant HLA.

Note on this clonotype: Antigen: not known.

The CDR3 length is 16 residues. CDR1 is SNHLY, CDR2 FYNNEI, per germline. Deletions cut 3 bases from V and 0 bases from J, with 12 bases between. The sample was PBMCs. The chain recombines TRBV2 with TRBJ1-5; unclear D gene. The source is a human donor in good health (CMV status not recorded). Some clones in this sample may be carry-over from other donors' samples. The CDR3 loop is CASSDPNLYSNQPQHF. CDR3 nucleotides: TGTGCCAGCAGTGACCCAAACCTATATAGCAATCAGCCCCAGCATTTT.